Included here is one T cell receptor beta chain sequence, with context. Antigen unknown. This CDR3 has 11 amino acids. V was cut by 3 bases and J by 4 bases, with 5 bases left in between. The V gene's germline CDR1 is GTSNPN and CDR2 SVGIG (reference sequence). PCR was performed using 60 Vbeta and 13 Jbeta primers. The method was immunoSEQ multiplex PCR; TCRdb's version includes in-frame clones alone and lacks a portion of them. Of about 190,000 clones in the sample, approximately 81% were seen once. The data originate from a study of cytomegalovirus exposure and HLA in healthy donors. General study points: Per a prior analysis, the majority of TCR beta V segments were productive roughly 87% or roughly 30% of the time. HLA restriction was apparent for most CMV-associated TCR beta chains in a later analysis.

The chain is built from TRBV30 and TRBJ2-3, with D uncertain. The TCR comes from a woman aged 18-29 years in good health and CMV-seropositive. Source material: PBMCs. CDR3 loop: CAWRSPDTQYF. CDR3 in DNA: TGTGCCTGGAGATCTCCAGATACGCAGTATTTT. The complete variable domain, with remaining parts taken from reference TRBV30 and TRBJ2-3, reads SQTIHQWPATLVQPVGSPLSLECTVEGTSNPNLYWYRQAAGRGLQLLFYSVGIGQISSEVPQNLSASRPQDRQFILSSKKLLLSDSGFYLCAWRSPDTQYFGPGTRLTVL.